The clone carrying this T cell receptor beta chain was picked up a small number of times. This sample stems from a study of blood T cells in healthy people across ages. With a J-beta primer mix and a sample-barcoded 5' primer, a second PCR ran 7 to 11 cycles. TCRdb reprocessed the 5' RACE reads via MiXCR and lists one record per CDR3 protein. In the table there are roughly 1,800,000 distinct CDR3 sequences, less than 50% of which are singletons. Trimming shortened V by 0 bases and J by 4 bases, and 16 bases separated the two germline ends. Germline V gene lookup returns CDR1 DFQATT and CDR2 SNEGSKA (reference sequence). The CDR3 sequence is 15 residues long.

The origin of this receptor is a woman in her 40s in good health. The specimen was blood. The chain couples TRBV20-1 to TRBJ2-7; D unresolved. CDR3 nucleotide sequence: TGCAGTGCTAGAGATCTCTCCACAGTCCTATACGAGCAGTACTTC. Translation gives CSARDLSTVLYEQYF.